The present T cell receptor beta chain was sequenced within a study of blood T cell repertoires in COVID-19. The repertoire was sequenced with immunoSEQ multiplex PCR; TCRdb's copy has only in-frame clones and lacks some. The data show under 350,000 clones, 65% to 90% seen once. Germline CDR1 SGHTA, CDR2 FQGNSA. V shed 1 base, J shed 2 bases, and the junction held 4 bases outside the gene matches. The CDR3 spans 15 residues. In assigning cohorts, the study relied on participant-reported clinical history. The chain recombines TRBV7-2 with TRBJ2-7; the match to TRBD2 covers 8 bases. The clonotype originates from a woman in her thirties or forties with acute COVID-19. The sample consisted of PBMCs or T cells enriched from blood (not recorded which). The CDR3 loop is CASSLGSGGTYEQYF. The DNA for the CDR3 is TGTGCCAGCAGCTTAGGGTCGGGGGGGACCTACGAGCAGTACTTC.